This T cell receptor beta chain emerged from a study of T cells in Graves' hyperthyroidism and ophthalmopathy. Study-level points and caveats: Most clonotypes expanded in the thyroid (above 0.001) were also present in blood.

Authors of the study amplified TCR beta CDR3 regions from RNA transcripts. HTBI primers were the set used in a first-round RT-PCR of the TCR CDR3. TCRdb used MiXCR to reprocess the multiplex PCR reads, holding one entry per CDR3 protein. The table shows over 120,000 distinct CDR3 sequences, with approximately 20% occurring only once. Uncontrolled infection, other autoimmune disease, pregnancy and lactation each barred patients from inclusion. Isolation of PBMCs was performed on around 9.3 ml fresh peripheral blood. This clonotype was observed a few times. Its target is not known. V was shortened by 1 base and J by 1 base, with 11 bases between the two germline ends. From germline, CDR1 is KGHSH and CDR2 LQKENI. The CDR3 spans 15 residues.

The clonotype was recovered from a woman aged 45-65 years with Graves' hyperthyroidism that later progressed to Graves' ophthalmopathy. The rearrangement links TRBV18 to TRBJ2-7, with D tentatively TRBD1 (5 bases). Material for sequencing was blood. The CDR3 sequence: CASSPLARESYEQYF. Written as DNA, the CDR3 is TGTGCCAGCTCACCACTTGCCAGGGAATCCTACGAGCAGTACTTC.